Listed here is a single T cell receptor (beta chain). V lost 6 bases and J 1 base, leaving 7 bases between the germline ends. Germline V gene lookup returns CDR1 MNHNY and CDR2 SVGAGI (reference sequence). The CDR3 has 12 amino acids. This sample is part of a study of blood T cell repertoires in COVID-19. Generated by immunoSEQ multiplex PCR, the TCRdb table keeps only in-frame clones and is missing some. This table has about 49,000 clones, about 85% appearing once. The sequenced sample consisted of peripheral blood. This clonotype originated in a human donor in a cohort sampled during active COVID-19. V and J are TRBV6-6 and TRBJ2-7; D gene unclear. CDR3 DNA sequence: TGTGCCAGCAGACTGACTTCCTACGAGCAGTACTTC. Amino acid sequence: CASRLTSYEQYF.